This T cell receptor beta chain was sequenced in a study of CD8 T cells in ankylosing spondylitis (dated by TCRdb to the late 2010s). Study-level background: The study profiled T cell receptor beta repertoires in healthy donors and ankylosing spondylitis patients to find disease-linked TCR variants. The whole study cohort included some 100 healthy donors and over 20 ankylosing spondylitis patients. Samples of peripheral blood were taken, and for ankylosing spondylitis patients, synovial fluid was collected as well.

The instrument given in TCRdb is Illumina HiSeq 2500. Quantitative 5'-RACE with molecular barcodes was the method used to prepare the TCR beta libraries. The study's processing was this. Disease-linked TCR variants were identified with a new computational method built on a probabilistic model of VDJ rearrangement. The public reads were quality trimmed at Q25 with fastp and then assembled into clones with MiXCR by TCRdb, keeping productive beta chains. CDR3 protein duplicates are merged, each entry listing the most common genes and DNA. The V and J calls and clone size come from TCRdb's table, not from the authors' own analysis. The sample yields approximately 400,000 distinct CDR3 sequences; 15% to 20% were counted once. 1% of the sample rests with the top ten. Of note for this clonotype: No cognate antigen has been identified for it. Per-base qualities were not stored, and no clone one base away is much larger.

The full study reports these points: Some TCR beta motif variants had previously been reported in synovial fluid and blood of reactive arthritis patients, which suggested common disease-initiation mechanisms. Blood from ankylosing spondylitis patients appeared to be characterized by a TCR beta motif composed of about eight highly homologous amino acid variants. According to the report, matched synovial fluid samples from ankylosing spondylitis patients were significantly enriched for the disease-linked clones. A CD8+ phenotype was shown by the disease-linked clones, which were found at relatively low frequencies in peripheral blood.

Sequenced sample: blood, either unsorted or a sorted T cell fraction (not recorded which). This clonotype originated in a male donor with ankylosing spondylitis.

The bases are TGTGCCAGCAGTTTAAAGGGAGAGGGCTACGAGCAGTACTTC. Its protein is CASSLKGEGYEQYF. The rearrangement combines TRBV12-3 or TRBV12-4 with TRBJ2-7; the D gene is perhaps TRBD2, on 5 matching bases. Trimming costs V 2 bases and J 3 bases, and their ends lie 11 bases apart. From cysteine to phenylalanine, the CDR3 is 14 amino acids long. The CDR3 DNA has 42 bases and is translated from base 1.